A single sample is the source of the 18 T cell receptor beta chains below, sequenced in a study of blood T cell repertoires in COVID-19. The table came from immunoSEQ multiplex PCR; TCRdb's copy has only in-frame clones and leaves some out. The sample contains fewer than 70,000 clones, 80% to 95% of which appear only once. The material sequenced was peripheral blood. The receptors shown here come from a man aged 45 to 65 with active COVID-19.

CDR3 nucleotide sequence: TGTGCCAGCAGTTTGGACAGGGGGCGAGAGACCCAGTACTTC. Protein product: CASSLDRGRETQYF. The chain has TRBV6-5 and TRBJ2-5, with TRBD1 matching over 11 bases. The length of the CDR3 is 14 residues. Trimming removed 4 bases from V and 4 bases from J; junction bases left unmatched: 2. Germline V gene data show CDR1 as MNHEY and CDR2 as SVGAGI.

The J gene is TRBJ1-6, the V gene TRBV4-2, with a possible D match to TRBD1 (6 bases). Trimming left V 1 base short and J 9 bases short, with 19 bases between. The germline gives CDR1 LGHNA, CDR2 YNFKEQ. CDR3 length: 17 amino acids. The CDR3 DNA reads as TGTGCCAGCAGCCAAGGCCGGGGGGGCGGATTTGGTTCACCCCTCCACTTT. Translating it yields CASSQGRGGGFGSPLHF.

V and J are TRBV25-1 and TRBJ2-2; 8 bases fit TRBD2. CDR1 is MGHDK and CDR2 is SYGVNS in the germline V gene. With 0 bases clipped from V and 1 base from J, the junction kept 7 bases outside the gene matches. The CDR3 runs to 18 residues. Here the CDR3 DNA reads TGTGCCAGCAGTGAATACCGAAATAGCGGGGAGAACACCGGGGAGCTGTTTTTT. Amino acids: CASSEYRNSGENTGELFF.

The rearrangement links TRBV5-1 to TRBJ2-1, with D uncertain. V lost 0 bases and J lost 8, with 6 bases in between. Germline CDR1 reads SGHRS; CDR2 reads YFSETQ. There are 12 residues in the CDR3. The CDR3 loop is CASSLGAYEQFF. In nucleotides, the CDR3 is TGCGCCAGCAGCTTGGGCGCTTATGAGCAGTTCTTC.

In the case of this clone: This sample includes further DNA sequences coding for the same CDR3. DNA for the CDR3: TGTGCCAGCAGTTTCGGACAGCGCTATGGCTACACCTTC. Translating gives CASSFGQRYGYTF. The chain links TRBV28 to TRBJ1-2; D is perhaps TRBD1 (6 bases). This CDR3 contains 13 residues. CDR1 and CDR2 (germline): MDHEN, SYDVKM. V was pared by 3 bases and J by 4 bases, with 9 bases between.

This clone is a singleton in its sample. This chain links TRBV5-4 with TRBJ2-7, with 7 bases lining up with TRBD2. The V segment lost 4 bases and the J segment 1 base; nucleotides outside the gene matches: 8. Per germline, CDR1 SGHNT and CDR2 YYREEE (reference sequence). There are 15 residues in the CDR3. Here the CDR3 reads CASSPASGDSYEQYF. The DNA for the CDR3 is TGTGCCAGCAGCCCGGCGAGCGGGGATTCCTACGAGCAGTACTTC.

The gene calls are TRBV11-2 and TRBJ2-3; D is uncertain. V dropped 6 bases and J dropped 4 bases, with 8 bases sitting between them. The CDR3 contains 12 residues. CDR1 is SGHAT, CDR2 FQNNGV, per germline. CDR3: CASRLSADTQYF. DNA for the CDR3: TGTGCCAGCAGACTCTCGGCAGATACGCAGTATTTT.

The V call is TRBV5-1, the J call TRBJ2-2; TRBD2 agrees at 11 bases. Germline V CDR1 and CDR2: SGHRS, YFSETQ. This CDR3 spans 16 amino acids. J gave up 2 bases and V 5 bases, and 5 bases lay outside the gene matches. The CDR3 protein is CASRPTSGGNTGELFF. As DNA, the CDR3 is TGCGCCAGCAGACCAACTAGCGGGGGCAACACCGGGGAGCTGTTTTTT.

V and J are TRBV12-3 or TRBV12-4 and TRBJ2-7, with D unclear. The CDR3 runs 12 residues. V was trimmed by 2 bases and J by 4 bases, leaving 6 bases between them. This chain's CDR3 is CASSLIPYEQYF. CDR3 DNA sequence: TGTGCCAGCAGTTTAATTCCTTACGAGCAGTACTTC.

The chain carries TRBV6-1 and TRBJ2-3; TRBD1 matches 7 bases. The CDR3 contains 14 residues. V dropped 3 bases and J dropped 2; count of bases not matched to a gene: 2. In germline, CDR1 is MNHNS, CDR2 SASEGT. The DNA of the CDR3 is TGTGCCAGCAGTGATCAGGGGGTCACAGATACGCAGTATTTT. Amino acids: CASSDQGVTDTQYF.

The chain uses TRBV10-3 and TRBJ2-5, with TRBD1 identical over 9 bases. The CDR3 covers 14 residues. Germline trimming cut 11 bases from V and 4 bases from J; bases unmatched to any gene: 11. CDR1 and CDR2 (germline): ENHRY, SYGVKD. CDR3 amino acids: CARQDRGVPETQYF. As DNA, the CDR3 is TGTGCCCGACAGGACAGGGGAGTCCCAGAGACCCAGTACTTC.

The chain recombines TRBV4-3 with TRBJ2-3; 10 bases are a match to TRBD1. This CDR3 has 14 amino acids. Germline V gene sequence: CDR1 LGHNA, CDR2 YSLEER. V gave up 4 bases and J gave up 4 bases; unmatched junction bases: 2. The CDR3, as DNA: TGCGCCAGCAGCCCCGGGACAGGGGCAGATACGCAGTATTTT. It encodes CASSPGTGADTQYF.

Concerning this clone itself: Sequence at one end of the junction differs from germline and may be a read error. This chain joins TRBV19 and TRBJ2-7; D perhaps matches TRBD2 (6 bases). The germline CDR1 and CDR2 sequences are LNHDA and SQIVND (reference sequence). The CDR3 spans 12 residues. The CDR3 DNA follows: TGTGCCAGTAGCGGGGGTACTACGGACTCGGACTTC. Its protein is CASSGGTTDSDF.

The chain is built from TRBV7-6 and TRBJ2-5, with 8 bases fitting TRBD2. This CDR3 has 14 amino acids. Germline lookup yields CDR1 SGHVS and CDR2 FNYEAQ. After removal of 2 bases from V and 1 base from J, the junction contained 0 bases not matched to a gene. The CDR3 coding sequence is TGTGCCAGCAGCTTAAGCGGGGGCCAAGAGACCCAGTACTTC. It codes for CASSLSGGQETQYF. Full variable domain (remainder filled in from reference TRBV7-6 and TRBJ2-5): GAGVSQSPRYKVTKRGQDVALRCDPISGHVSLYWYRQALGQGPEFLTYFNYEAQQDKSGLPNDRFSAERPEGSISTLTIQRTEQRDSAMYRCASSLSGGQETQYFGPGTRLLVL.

This sequence joins TRBV18 and TRBJ1-1; TRBD1 matches at 8 bases. The CDR3 runs 16 residues. The germline V gene has CDR1 KGHSH and CDR2 LQKENI. After removal of 0 bases from V and 6 bases from J, the junction contained 9 bases not matched to a gene. CDR3 sequence reads: CASSPPRDRTVSEAFF. For the CDR3, the DNA is TGTGCCAGCTCACCACCCCGGGACAGGACGGTATCTGAAGCTTTCTTT.

The chain uses TRBV7-2 and TRBJ1-2; D remains ambiguous. The CDR3 totals 15 residues. Trimming removed 8 bases from V and 5 bases from J, with 21 bases in between. Germline CDR1 is SGHTA and CDR2 is FQGNSA. CDR3 nucleotide sequence: TGTGCCAGCGCCAGGATGGCCAAGGAAGATTATGGCTACACCTTC. It translates to CASARMAKEDYGYTF. Drawing the rest from reference TRBV7-2 and TRBJ1-2, the complete variable domain is GAGVSQSPSNKVTEKGKDVELRCDPISGHTALYWYRQSLGQGLEFLIYFQGNSAPDKSGLPSDRFSAERTGGSVSTLTIQRTQQEDSAVYLCASARMAKEDYGYTFGSGTRLTVV.

The chain is built from TRBV9 and TRBJ2-5, with no clear D. This CDR3 comprises 14 residues. Between the trimmed V and J ends, which lost 6 bases and 5 bases, there was a span of 17 bases. Germline assignment: CDR1 SGDLS and CDR2 YYNGEE. CDR3 sequence: CASTEGPGSETQYF. The DNA for the CDR3 is TGTGCCAGCACCGAAGGTCCCGGGTCCGAGACCCAGTACTTC.

This clone was seen only once. V gene TRBV5-4 combines with J gene TRBJ2-2, with D unclear. The CDR3 contains 16 residues. The V end was cut by 0 bases, the J end by 6 bases, with 15 bases between. Per germline, CDR1 SGHNT and CDR2 YYREEE (reference sequence). In nucleotides, the CDR3 is TGTGCCAGCAGCTTGGACCGCGGCCCCCGACCCGGGGAGCTGTTTTTT. Translating it yields CASSLDRGPRPGELFF.